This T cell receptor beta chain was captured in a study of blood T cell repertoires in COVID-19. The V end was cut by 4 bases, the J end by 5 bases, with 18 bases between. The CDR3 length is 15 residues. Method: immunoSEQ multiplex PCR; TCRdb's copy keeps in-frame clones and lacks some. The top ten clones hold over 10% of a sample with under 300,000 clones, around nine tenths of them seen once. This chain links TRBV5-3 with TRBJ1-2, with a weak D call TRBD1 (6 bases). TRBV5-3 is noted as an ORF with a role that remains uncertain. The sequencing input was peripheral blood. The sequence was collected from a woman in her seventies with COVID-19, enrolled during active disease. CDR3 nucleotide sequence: TGTGCCAGAAGCCGCAACGACAGGTTGGGGTATGGCTACACCTTC. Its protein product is CARSRNDRLGYGYTF.